The present T cell receptor (beta chain) was sequenced within a study of identical twins. Healthy Caucasians alone served as donors. MiXCR, applied by TCRdb to the 5' RACE reads, yields one record per CDR3 protein. The sample gives about 450,000 distinct CDR3 sequences, around a sixth of which show up once; roughly 12% is in the top ten. Per the germline V gene, CDR1 is SEHNR and CDR2 is FQNEAQ (reference sequence). This CDR3 comprises 13 residues. Trimming took 4 bases from V and 3 from J, leaving 8 bases between them. The sample comprised naive T cells sorted from blood. The origin of this receptor is a man aged 50 to 59 in good health. The V and J genes are TRBV7-9 and TRBJ2-3; D remains unclear. The CDR3 nucleotides read TGTGCCAGCAGCTATGCCGGTACAGATACGCAGTATTTT. Its protein is CASSYAGTDTQYF.